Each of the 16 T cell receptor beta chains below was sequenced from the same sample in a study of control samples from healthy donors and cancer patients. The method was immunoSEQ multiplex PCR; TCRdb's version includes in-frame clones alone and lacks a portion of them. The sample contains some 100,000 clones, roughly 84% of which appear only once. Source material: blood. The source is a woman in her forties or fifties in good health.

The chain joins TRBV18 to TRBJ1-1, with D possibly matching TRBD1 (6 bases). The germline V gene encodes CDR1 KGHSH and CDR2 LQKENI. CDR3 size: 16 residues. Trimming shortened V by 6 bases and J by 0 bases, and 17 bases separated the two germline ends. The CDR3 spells CASSRRQANMNTEAFF. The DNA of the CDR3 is TGTGCCAGCTCCCGTAGACAGGCCAACATGAACACTGAAGCTTTCTTT. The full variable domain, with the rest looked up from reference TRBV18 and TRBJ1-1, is NAGVMQNPRHLVRRRGQEARLRCSPMKGHSHVYWYRQLPEEGLKFMVYLQKENIIDESGMPKERFSAEFPKEGPSILRIQQVVRGDSAAYFCASSRRQANMNTEAFFGQGTRLTVV.

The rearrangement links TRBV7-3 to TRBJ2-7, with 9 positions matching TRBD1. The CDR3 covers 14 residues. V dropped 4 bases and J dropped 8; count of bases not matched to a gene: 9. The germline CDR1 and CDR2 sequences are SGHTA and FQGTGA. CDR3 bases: TGTGCCAGCAGCTCAGAGGACAGGGGCGAGCAGCAGTACTTC. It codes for CASSSEDRGEQQYF.

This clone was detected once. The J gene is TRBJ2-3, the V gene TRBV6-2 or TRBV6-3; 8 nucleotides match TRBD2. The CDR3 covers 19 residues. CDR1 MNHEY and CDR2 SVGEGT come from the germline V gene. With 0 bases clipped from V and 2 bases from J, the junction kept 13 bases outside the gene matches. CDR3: CASSYSKGLAGSATDTQYF. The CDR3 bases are TGTGCCAGCAGTTACTCGAAGGGGTTAGCGGGATCAGCCACAGATACGCAGTATTTT.

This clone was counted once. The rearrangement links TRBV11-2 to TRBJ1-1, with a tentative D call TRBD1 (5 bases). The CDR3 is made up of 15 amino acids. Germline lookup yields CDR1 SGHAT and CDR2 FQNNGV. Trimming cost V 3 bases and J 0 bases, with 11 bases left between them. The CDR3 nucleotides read TGTGCCAGCAGCTTGTCGACAGCCATGAACACTGAAGCTTTCTTT. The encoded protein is CASSLSTAMNTEAFF.

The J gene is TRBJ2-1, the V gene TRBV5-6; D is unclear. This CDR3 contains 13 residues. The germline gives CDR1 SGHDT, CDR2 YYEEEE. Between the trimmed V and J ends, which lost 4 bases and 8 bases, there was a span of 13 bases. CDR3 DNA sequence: TGTGCCAGCAGCCCTCTCAGGCGCGATGAGCAGTTCTTC. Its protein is CASSPLRRDEQFF.

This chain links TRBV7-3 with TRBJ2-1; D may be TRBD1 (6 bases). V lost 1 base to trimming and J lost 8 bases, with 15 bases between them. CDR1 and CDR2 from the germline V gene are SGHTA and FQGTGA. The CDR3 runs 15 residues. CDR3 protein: CASSLKHREFHEQFF. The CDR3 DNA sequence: TGTGCCAGCAGCTTAAAGCACAGGGAGTTCCATGAGCAGTTCTTC. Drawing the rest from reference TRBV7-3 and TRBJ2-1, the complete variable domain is GAGVSQTPSNKVTEKGKYVELRCDPISGHTALYWYRQSLGQGPEFLIYFQGTGAADDSGLPNDRFFAVRPEGSVSTLKIQRTERGDSAVYLCASSLKHREFHEQFFGPGTRLTVL.

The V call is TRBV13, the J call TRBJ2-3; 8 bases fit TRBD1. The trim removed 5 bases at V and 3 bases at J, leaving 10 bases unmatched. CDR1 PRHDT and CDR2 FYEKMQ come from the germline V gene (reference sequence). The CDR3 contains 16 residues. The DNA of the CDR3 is TGTGCCAGCAGCCCCCGGCGCAGGGGGCGGACAGATACGCAGTATTTT. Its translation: CASSPRRRGRTDTQYF.

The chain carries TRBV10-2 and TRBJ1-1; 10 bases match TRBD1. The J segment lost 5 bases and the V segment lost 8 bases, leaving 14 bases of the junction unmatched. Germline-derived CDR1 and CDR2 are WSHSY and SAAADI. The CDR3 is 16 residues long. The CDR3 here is CASPLGDRGRLTEAFF. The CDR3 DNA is TGCGCCAGCCCCCTGGGAGACAGGGGGCGTCTAACTGAAGCTTTCTTT.

For the CDR3, the DNA is TGCGCCAGCAGCCAAGTAGGACGGGGTTCACCCCTCCACTTT. Translated, it gives CASSQVGRGSPLHF. V is TRBV4-3 and J is TRBJ1-6; D gene ambiguous. Germline CDR1 is LGHNA and CDR2 is YSLEER. This CDR3 has 14 residues. Trimming cost V 1 base and J 9 bases, with 10 bases left between them.

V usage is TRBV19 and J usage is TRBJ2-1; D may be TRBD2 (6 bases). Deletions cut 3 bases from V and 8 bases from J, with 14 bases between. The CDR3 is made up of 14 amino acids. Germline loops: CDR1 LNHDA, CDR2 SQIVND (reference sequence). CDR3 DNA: TGTGCCAGTAGTATCCCCGGGAGATCGGATGAGCAGTTCTTC. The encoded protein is CASSIPGRSDEQFF.

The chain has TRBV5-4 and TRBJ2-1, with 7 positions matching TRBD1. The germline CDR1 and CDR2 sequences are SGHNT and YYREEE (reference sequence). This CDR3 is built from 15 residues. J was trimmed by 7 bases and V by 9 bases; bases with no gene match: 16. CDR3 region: CANSGEGTQGNEQFF. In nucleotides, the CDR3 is TGTGCCAACAGTGGGGAAGGGACACAGGGGAATGAGCAGTTCTTC.

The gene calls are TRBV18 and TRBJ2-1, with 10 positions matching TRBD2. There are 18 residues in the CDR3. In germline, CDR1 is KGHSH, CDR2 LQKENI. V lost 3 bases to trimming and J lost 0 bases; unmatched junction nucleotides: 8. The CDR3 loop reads CASSPGGLAGASYNEQFF. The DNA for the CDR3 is TGTGCCAGCTCACCGGGGGGGCTAGCGGGAGCCTCCTACAATGAGCAGTTCTTC.

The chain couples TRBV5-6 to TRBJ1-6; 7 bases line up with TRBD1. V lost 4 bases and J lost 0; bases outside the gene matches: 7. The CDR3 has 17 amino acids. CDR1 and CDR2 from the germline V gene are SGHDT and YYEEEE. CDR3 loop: CASSAVQGSSYNSPLHF. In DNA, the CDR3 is TGTGCCAGCAGCGCCGTACAGGGGAGCTCCTATAATTCACCCCTCCACTTT.

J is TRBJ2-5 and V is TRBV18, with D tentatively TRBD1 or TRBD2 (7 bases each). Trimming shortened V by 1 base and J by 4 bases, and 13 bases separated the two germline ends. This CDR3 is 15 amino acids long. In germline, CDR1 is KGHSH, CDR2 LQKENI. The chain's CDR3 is CASSPRQGGPETQYF. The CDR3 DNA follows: TGTGCCAGCTCACCACGACAGGGAGGGCCAGAGACCCAGTACTTC.

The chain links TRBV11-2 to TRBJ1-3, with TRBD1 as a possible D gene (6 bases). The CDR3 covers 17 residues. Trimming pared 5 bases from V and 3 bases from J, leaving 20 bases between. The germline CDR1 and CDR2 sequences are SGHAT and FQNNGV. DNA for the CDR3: TGTGCCAGCAGCGGCGAGGACAGTCCCCTAGGTGGAAACACCATATATTTT. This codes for CASSGEDSPLGGNTIYF. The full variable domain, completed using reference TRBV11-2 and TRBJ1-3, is EAGVAQSPRYKIIEKRQSVAFWCNPISGHATLYWYQQILGQGPKLLIQFQNNGVVDDSQLPKDRFSAERLKGVDSTLKIQPAKLEDSAVYLCASSGEDSPLGGNTIYFGEGSWLTVV.

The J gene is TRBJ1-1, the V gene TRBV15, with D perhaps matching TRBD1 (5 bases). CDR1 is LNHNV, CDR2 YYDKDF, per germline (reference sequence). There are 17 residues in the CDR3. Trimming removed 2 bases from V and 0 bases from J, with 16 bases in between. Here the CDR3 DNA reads TGTGCCACCAGCAGACCTCCGACAGCTCCCATGAACACTGAAGCTTTCTTT. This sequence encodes CATSRPPTAPMNTEAFF.